This TCR beta chain was retrieved from a study of T cell repertoires in cytomegalovirus infection. Germline V gene lookup returns CDR1 MDHEN and CDR2 SYDVKM. The J segment lost 5 bases and the V segment lost 7 bases, leaving 6 bases of the junction unmatched. CDR3 length equals 13 residues. This clonotype was observed a few times. TCRdb reprocessed the reads via MiXCR and lists one record per CDR3 protein. The top ten clones hold 2.5% to 3% of a sample with 150,000 to 200,000 distinct CDR3 sequences, roughly 19% of them seen once. The chain joins TRBV28 to TRBJ2-3, with 7 bases identical to TRBD2. Source material: PBMCs. This sequence was found in a human donor in good health (CMV status not recorded). Some clones in this sample may be carry-over from other donors' samples. CDR3 sequence (DNA): TGTGCCAGCACCGGACTAGATAGAGATACGCAGTATTTT. Protein product: CASTGLDRDTQYF.